The 15 T cell receptor beta chains below were found in one sample sequenced in a study of regulatory T cells in long-lasting Graves disease. Both iRepertoire HTBI primers and Arm-PCR of CDR3 regions were used to build the TCR beta libraries. TCRdb recomputed calls from the multiplex PCR reads with MiXCR, one row per CDR3 protein. This sample has 700,000 or so distinct CDR3 sequences, with around 30% found just once. Time point here: persistent/refractory GD, antithyroid drugs over 5 years with positive TRAb. Scientists built the TCR library using RNA that was extracted from PBMCs. Material: peripheral blood mononuclear cells (PBMCs), obtained when the disease was refractory, from a patient treated with antithyroid drugs. The receptors stem from a female donor with Graves disease.

This clonotype has just a few counts. The V gene is TRBV6-1, the J gene TRBJ1-4; weak D call: TRBD1 (5 bases). Trimming pared 11 bases from V and 0 bases from J, leaving 22 bases between. The CDR3 length is 17 residues. Germline assignment: CDR1 MNHNS and CDR2 SASEGT. For the CDR3, the DNA is TGTGCCGCGGGTTTGGGGGACTTAGGAGCAACTAATGAAAAACTGTTTTTT. Protein sequence: CAAGLGDLGATNEKLFF.

This chain connects TRBV2 to TRBJ2-3; D is tentatively TRBD1 or TRBD2 (5 bases each). The CDR3 is made up of 19 amino acids. Germline loops: CDR1 SNHLY, CDR2 FYNNEI. V lost 8 bases and J 6 bases, leaving 33 bases between the germline ends. The CDR3 loop is CASPRGSPLGETPGDTQYF. CDR3 bases: TGTGCCAGCCCCCGAGGGTCCCCTTTGGGGGAGACCCCAGGGGATACGCAGTATTTT.

This clonotype turned up a few times. The V gene is TRBV28, the J gene TRBJ2-2; 9 bases match TRBD1. V was pared by 10 bases and J by 6 bases, with 6 bases of the junction left unmatched. The CDR3 is made up of 13 amino acids. Germline CDR1 is MDHEN and CDR2 is SYDVKM. The CDR3 DNA is TGTGCCACCCTGGGGACAGGGCCCGGGGAGCTGTTTTTT. This gives the protein CATLGTGPGELFF.

This rearrangement joins TRBV19 to TRBJ2-7; a weak D match, TRBD1 (6 bases). The ends were cut back, 5 bases at V and 5 bases at J, with 13 bases in the middle. CDR1 LNHDA and CDR2 SQIVND come from the germline V gene (reference sequence). The CDR3 length is 13 residues. The CDR3 DNA sequence: TGTGCCAGTAGTCTGCGCCGACAGGACGAGCAGTACTTC. Protein sequence: CASSLRRQDEQYF.

This clonotype was observed a few times. The CDR3 reads CASQEGIGNTIYF. In nucleotides, the CDR3 is TGCGCCAGCCAGGAGGGGATCGGAAACACCATATATTTT. The chain recombines TRBV10-2 with TRBJ1-3; weak D call: TRBD1 (5 bases). The CDR3 runs 13 residues. Germline CDR1 WSHSY, CDR2 SAAADI. Trimming left V 8 bases short and J 4 bases short, with 12 bases between.

This chain joins TRBV6-5 and TRBJ1-4; TRBD1 agrees at 11 bases. The CDR3 runs to 18 residues. Trimming at V came to 2 bases and at J to 7 bases, leaving 12 bases not matched to a gene. Looked up from germline, CDR1 is MNHEY and CDR2 is SVGAGI. In nucleotides, the CDR3 is TGTGCCAGCAGTTACCGGGGCATCGGACAGGGGGCAAGTGAAAAACTGTTTTTT. Protein: CASSYRGIGQGASEKLFF.

The CDR3 reads CASSEAAGEAFF. DNA for the CDR3: TGTGCCAGCAGCGAGGCCGCCGGTGAAGCTTTCTTT. The rearrangement links TRBV7-9 to TRBJ1-1; unclear D gene. Trimming took off 5 bases at V and 7 bases at J, with 11 bases between the two ends. Germline CDR1 is SEHNR and CDR2 is FQNEAQ (reference sequence). This CDR3 is built from 12 residues.

CDR3 bases: TGTGCCAGCAGACGGCTGGGGGACTACGAGCAGTACTTC. Encoded protein: CASRRLGDYEQYF. This rearrangement joins TRBV13 to TRBJ2-7; tentatively, D is TRBD1 or TRBD2 (5 bases each). V lost 6 bases, J lost 3 bases, and 12 bases lay in between. This CDR3 comprises 13 residues. Germline CDR1 is PRHDT and CDR2 is FYEKMQ (reference sequence).

This clonotype was counted ten times or more. The chain combines TRBV30 with TRBJ2-7; perhaps TRBD2 as D (7 bases). The CDR3 spans 15 residues. Trimming shortened V by 0 bases and J by 6 bases, and 18 bases separated the two germline ends. Germline lookup yields CDR1 GTSNPN and CDR2 SVGIG (reference sequence). Written as DNA, the CDR3 is TGTGCCTGGAGTGTACCCTCGGGGGGCGCGACCGAGCAGTACTTC. This encodes CAWSVPSGGATEQYF.

This clonotype was recorded a few times. The V and J genes are TRBV25-1 and TRBJ1-2; D perhaps matches TRBD1 (5 bases). The CDR3 is 13 residues long. Per germline, CDR1 MGHDK and CDR2 SYGVNS. Between the trimmed V and J ends, which lost 4 bases and 6 bases, there was a span of 12 bases. CDR3 residues: CASSGFREDGYTF. The CDR3 coding sequence is TGTGCCAGCAGTGGCTTCAGGGAGGATGGCTACACCTTC.

The CDR3, as DNA: TGTGCCAGTAGTAAAGGGGACAGGGCCCAAACTGAAGCTTTCTTT. Amino acids: CASSKGDRAQTEAFF. The chain carries TRBV19 and TRBJ1-1; 9 positions match TRBD1. Germline CDR1 reads LNHDA; CDR2 reads SQIVND (reference sequence). The CDR3 is 15 amino acids. Trimming removed 4 bases from V and 5 bases from J; junction bases left unmatched: 8.

V and J are TRBV20-1 and TRBJ2-4; 16 bases agree with TRBD2. Per the germline V gene, CDR1 is DFQATT and CDR2 is SNEGSKA (reference sequence). Germline trimming cut 6 bases from V and 2 bases from J; bases unmatched to any gene: 7. The CDR3 contains 17 residues. Here the CDR3 DNA reads TGCAGTGCCCGGGGACTAGCGGGAGGGGGTTCCAAAAACATTCAGTACTTC. Its translation: CSARGLAGGGSKNIQYF.

This clonotype was counted at least ten times. The chain recombines TRBV28 with TRBJ1-2, with 8 bases identical to TRBD1. This CDR3 has 17 amino acids. V was pared by 6 bases and J by 1 base, with 13 bases of the junction left unmatched. CDR1 and CDR2 from the germline V gene are MDHEN and SYDVKM. CDR3 residues: CASRLGLTGGGNYGYTF. CDR3 DNA sequence: TGTGCCAGCAGACTGGGACTTACAGGGGGGGGTAACTATGGCTACACCTTC.

The chain carries TRBV6-2 or TRBV6-3 and TRBJ2-3; D is unresolved. Germline V gene data show CDR1 as MNHEY and CDR2 as SVGEGT. Trimming pared 6 bases from V and 3 bases from J, leaving 4 bases between. This CDR3 has 11 residues. The CDR3 is CASSWTDTQYF. DNA for the CDR3: TGTGCCAGCAGCTGGACAGATACGCAGTATTTT.

This clonotype has a handful of counts. The V and J genes are TRBV10-2 and TRBJ1-5; 8 bases fit TRBD1. Germline-derived CDR1 and CDR2 are WSHSY and SAAADI. The CDR3 loop spans 13 amino acids. V shed 6 bases and J 6 bases; nucleotides not matched to a gene: 4. CDR3: CASRTGEGQPQHF. Here the CDR3 DNA reads TGCGCCAGCAGGACAGGGGAGGGTCAGCCCCAGCATTTT.